Below are 28 T cell receptor beta chains sequenced from a single sample in a study of T cell changes during pregnancy in multiple sclerosis (dated by TCRdb to the late 2010s). Libraries came from the immunoSEQ multiplex PCR assay. Imported from immuneACCESS, the table was reduced by TCRdb to in-frame sequences with V and J called. These copies leave out some clones; in studies compared against another copy, an unresolved V gene accounts for under half, and the cause of the remainder is not known. Counted in this sample were tens of thousands of clones; about nine tenths of them appeared once. The ten biggest clones cover around 1.7% of the sample. This sample comprised peripheral blood, obtained after pregnancy. These receptors were collected from a female donor with multiple sclerosis, enrolled in a pregnancy study.

For this clone: Germline and junction disagree at one end, which may indicate a read error. This chain uses TRBV11-3 with TRBJ2-4; 7 bases fit TRBD2. The germline gives CDR1 SGHNT, CDR2 YENEEA. The CDR3 loop spans 14 amino acids. CDR3 sequence (DNA): TGTGCCAGCAGCTTAGATCAGGCCAGGGAGGGGCCAGGCTTC. Translating it yields CASSLDQAREGPGF. Combining the CDR3 with reference TRBV11-3 and TRBJ2-4 gives the whole variable domain EAGVVQSPRYKIIEKKQPVAFWCNPISGHNTLYWYLQNLGQGPELLIRYENEEAVDDSQLPKDRFSAERLKGVDSTLKIQPAELGDSAVYLCASSLDQAREGPGFGAGTRLSVL.

The chain has TRBV5-1 and TRBJ2-7; TRBD1 might be the D (6 bases). This CDR3 contains 15 residues. Germline V CDR1 and CDR2: SGHRS, YFSETQ. Trimming left V 0 bases short and J 0 bases short, with 10 bases between. DNA for the CDR3: TGCGCCAGCAGCTTGGGACAGGCGCGCTCCTACGAGCAGTACTTC. Encoded protein: CASSLGQARSYEQYF.

This chain links TRBV4-2 with TRBJ2-1; 7 bases line up with TRBD1. The CDR3 loop spans 16 amino acids. CDR1 LGHNA and CDR2 YNFKEQ come from the germline V gene. The V gene end was trimmed by 2 bases and the J gene end by 3 bases; junction bases not matched to a gene: 7. The CDR3 protein is CASSQTGPGGYNEQFF. CDR3 sequence (DNA): TGTGCCAGCAGCCAAACGGGGCCAGGGGGCTACAATGAGCAGTTCTTC.

J is TRBJ2-1 and V is TRBV7-9, with a tentative D call TRBD2 (7 bases). The CDR3 covers 15 residues. The V end lost 5 bases, the J end lost 8 bases, and 19 bases lay between the germline ends. From germline, CDR1 is SEHNR and CDR2 FQNEAQ (reference sequence). CDR3 protein: CASSPRGGGYDEQFF. In DNA, the CDR3 is TGTGCCAGCAGCCCTAGGGGGGGAGGGTACGATGAGCAGTTCTTC. Based on the CDR3 plus reference TRBV7-9 and TRBJ2-1, the full variable domain is DTGVSQNPRHKITKRGQNVTFRCDPISEHNRLYWYRQTLGQGPEFLTYFQNEAQLEKSRLLSDRFSAERPKGSFSTLEIQRTEQGDSAMYLCASSPRGGGYDEQFFGPGTRLTVL.

V and J are TRBV6-1 and TRBJ2-3; 9 positions match TRBD2. V gave up 2 bases and J gave up 4 bases; unmatched junction bases: 7. This CDR3 has 16 residues. Germline values: CDR1 MNHNS, CDR2 SASEGT. The CDR3 DNA follows: TGTGCCAGCAGTGAATCGGCGGGGGGGCCTTCAGATACGCAGTATTTT. Encoded protein: CASSESAGGPSDTQYF.

The chain uses TRBV11-1 and TRBJ2-5; 9 bases are shared with TRBD2. The trim removed 4 bases at V and 0 bases at J, leaving 9 bases unmatched. The length of the CDR3 is 17 residues. CDR1 is SGHAT, CDR2 FQDESV, per germline (reference sequence). CDR3 bases: TGTGCCAGCAGCTCCCGGGGGCTAGCGGGGTACCAAGAGACCCAGTACTTC. It translates to CASSSRGLAGYQETQYF.

CDR3 coding DNA: TGTGCCAGCAGCGTAGGTGTCAGCTCCTACAATGAGCAGTTCTTC. Translated, it gives CASSVGVSSYNEQFF. The genes are TRBV9 and TRBJ2-1, with no clear D. The CDR3 has 15 residues. Germline loops: CDR1 SGDLS, CDR2 YYNGEE. Trimming took off 0 bases at V and 0 bases at J, with 7 bases between the two ends.

This clone appeared a single time. The CDR3 loop reads CASSAGQGGQYF. CDR3 sequence (DNA): TGTGCCAGCAGCGCCGGACAGGGCGGGCAGTACTTC. The chain couples TRBV7-2 to TRBJ2-7; 8 nucleotides match TRBD1. The CDR3 runs to 12 residues. Germline V gene data show CDR1 as SGHTA and CDR2 as FQGNSA. Trimming at V came to 5 bases and at J to 9 bases, leaving 6 bases not matched to a gene.

This clone was seen repeatedly, ten times or more. The chain is built from TRBV6-5 and TRBJ1-1; D is unresolved. V lost 2 bases to trimming and J lost 4 bases, with 11 bases between them. The CDR3 consists of 14 residues. Per germline, CDR1 MNHEY and CDR2 SVGAGI. CDR3 loop: CASSYALSGTEAFF. CDR3 nucleotide sequence: TGTGCCAGCAGTTACGCCCTGTCGGGCACTGAAGCTTTCTTT.

This clone was counted once. The V call is TRBV7-3, the J call TRBJ2-2; 8 positions agree with TRBD2. Germline values: CDR1 SGHTA, CDR2 FQGTGA. J was trimmed by 6 bases and V by 5 bases; bases with no gene match: 8. There are 15 residues in the CDR3. This CDR3 reads CASSLGLVRPGELFF. Written as DNA, the CDR3 is TGTGCCAGCAGCCTGGGACTAGTCCGACCCGGGGAGCTGTTTTTT.

The CDR3 nucleotides are TGCGCCAGCAGCCAAGGGACAGGCCTATATAATTCACCCCTCCACTTT. Encoded protein: CASSQGTGLYNSPLHF. The rearrangement uses TRBV4-1 and TRBJ1-6, with 7 positions matching TRBD1. V lost 1 base, J lost 4 bases, and 4 bases stayed unmatched. Germline V CDR1 and CDR2: MGHRA, YSYEKL. This CDR3 region has 16 residues.

This clone was seen only once. The chain couples TRBV4-1 to TRBJ2-2, with 7 bases matching TRBD2. Germline lookup yields CDR1 MGHRA and CDR2 YSYEKL. This CDR3 comprises 18 residues. V was clipped by 5 bases and J by 0 bases; unmatched bases: 12. Written as DNA, the CDR3 is TGCGCCAGCAGCTTTAAATGGGGGGGGGTCACGAACACCGGGGAGCTGTTTTTT. Amino acid sequence: CASSFKWGGVTNTGELFF.

The chain recombines TRBV6-6 with TRBJ1-6, with 9 positions matching TRBD1. Trimming cost V 0 bases and J 10 bases; bases outside gene matches: 4. This CDR3 region has 15 residues. Germline V gene sequence: CDR1 MNHNY, CDR2 SVGAGI (reference sequence). The CDR3 DNA reads TGTGCCAGCAGTTACTCTCCGGGACAGGGCTCACCCCTCCACTTT. This gives the protein CASSYSPGQGSPLHF.

This chain links TRBV7-2 with TRBJ1-1, with D possibly matching TRBD1 (6 bases). CDR3 size: 14 residues. Germline V gene sequence: CDR1 SGHTA, CDR2 FQGNSA. Deletions cut 4 bases from V and 1 base from J, with 10 bases between. For the CDR3, the DNA is TGTGCCAGCAGCTGGGGACACTCGAACACTGAAGCTTTCTTT. Translating gives CASSWGHSNTEAFF.

This clone has a single count. The J gene is TRBJ1-4, the V gene TRBV5-1; D remains ambiguous. Germline CDR1 SGHRS, CDR2 YFSETQ. The CDR3 covers 15 residues. V gave up 4 bases and J gave up 4 bases, with 14 bases separating them. This chain's CDR3 is CASSAYGLYNEKLFF. The CDR3, as DNA: TGCGCCAGCAGCGCTTACGGACTTTATAATGAAAAACTGTTTTTT. The full variable domain, completed using reference TRBV5-1 and TRBJ1-4, is KAGVTQTPRYLIKTRGQQVTLSCSPISGHRSVSWYQQTPGQGLQFLFEYFSETQRNKGNFPGRFSGRQFSNSRSEMNVSTLELGDSALYLCASSAYGLYNEKLFFGSGTQLSVL.

V gene TRBV6-6 combines with J gene TRBJ2-2; 7 nucleotides line up with TRBD1. Germline V gene data show CDR1 as MNHNY and CDR2 as SVGAGI (reference sequence). The CDR3 loop spans 16 amino acids. J lost 4 bases, V lost 6 bases, and 11 bases had no gene match. CDR3 loop: CASSKGSGQTTGELFF. Written as DNA, the CDR3 is TGTGCCAGCAGCAAAGGTTCGGGACAGACCACCGGGGAGCTGTTTTTT.

The chain recombines TRBV5-1 with TRBJ2-1, with 10 bases identical to TRBD1. The CDR3 length is 15 residues. Germline CDR1 reads SGHRS; CDR2 reads YFSETQ. Unmatched junction bases numbered 5, after V lost 3 bases and J lost 5 bases. As DNA, the CDR3 is TGCGCCAGCAGCTGGGGGGGGACAGGGGACAATGAGCAGTTCTTC. This sequence encodes CASSWGGTGDNEQFF.

V gene TRBV28 combines with J gene TRBJ1-3; D is possibly TRBD1 (6 bases). The ends were cut back, 6 bases at V and 0 bases at J, with 21 bases in the middle. This CDR3 is 18 amino acids long. The V gene's germline CDR1 is MDHEN and CDR2 SYDVKM. CDR3 nucleotide sequence: TGTGCCAGCAGCGAAGACAGGACAACAAGGACCTCTGGAAACACCATATATTTT. Amino acid sequence: CASSEDRTTRTSGNTIYF.

The chain is built from TRBV9 and TRBJ1-2, with TRBD1 matching 12 bases. Germline V gives CDR1 SGDLS, CDR2 YYNGEE. The CDR3 is 18 residues long. With 1 base clipped from V and 3 bases from J, the junction kept 10 bases outside the gene matches. DNA for the CDR3: TGTGCCAGCAGCGTAAAGTGGGACAGGGGGCGGTGGGACTATGGCTACACCTTC. Translation: CASSVKWDRGRWDYGYTF. Full variable domain (remainder filled in from reference TRBV9 and TRBJ1-2): DSGVTQTPKHLITATGQRVTLRCSPRSGDLSVYWYQQSLDQGLQFLIQYYNGEERAKGNILERFSAQQFPDLHSELNLSSLELGDSALYFCASSVKWDRGRWDYGYTFGSGTRLTVV.

The chain uses TRBV5-6 and TRBJ2-5, with 11 bases identical to TRBD2. Per the germline V gene, CDR1 is SGHDT and CDR2 is YYEEEE. Trimming removed 1 base from V and 4 bases from J; junction bases left unmatched: 3. The CDR3 length is 15 residues. CDR3: CASSLSLAGGETQYF. The CDR3 DNA sequence: TGTGCCAGCAGCTTGAGTCTAGCGGGGGGAGAGACCCAGTACTTC.

The chain couples TRBV2 to TRBJ1-5, with TRBD1 matching 9 bases. V dropped 8 bases and J dropped 5; count of bases not matched to a gene: 4. Germline values: CDR1 SNHLY, CDR2 FYNNEI. This CDR3 region has 13 residues. Here the CDR3 reads CASARDRDQPQHF. The CDR3 DNA reads as TGTGCCAGCGCCCGGGACAGGGATCAGCCCCAGCATTTT.

This chain links TRBV12-5 with TRBJ1-2; tentatively, D is TRBD1 (5 bases). Trimming shortened V by 1 base and J by 3 bases, and 21 bases separated the two germline ends. Germline-derived CDR1 and CDR2 are LGHNT and FRNRAP. CDR3 length: 18 amino acids. The CDR3 DNA follows: TGTGCTAGTGGTTTGGCGGGGGGGGGTCTAAGACTTTACTATGGCTACACCTTC. It encodes CASGLAGGGLRLYYGYTF. The whole variable domain, remainder taken from reference TRBV12-5 and TRBJ1-2, is DARVTQTPRHKVTEMGQEVTMRCQPILGHNTVFWYRQTMMQGLELLAYFRNRAPLDDSGMPKDRFSAEMPDATLATLKIQPSEPRDSAVYFCASGLAGGGLRLYYGYTFGSGTRLTVV.

The CDR3 sequence: CASSEDPTVSYEQYF. DNA for the CDR3: TGTGCCAGCAGTGAAGACCCCACAGTGTCCTACGAGCAGTACTTC. The J gene is TRBJ2-7, the V gene TRBV6-1, with unresolved D. This CDR3 has 15 amino acids. V was trimmed by 1 base and J by 1 base, leaving 11 bases between them. CDR1 and CDR2 from the germline V gene are MNHNS and SASEGT.

Points on this clone: The junction and the germline gene differ at one end; a read error may be behind it. This chain connects TRBV18 to TRBJ2-7, with TRBD2 identical over 8 bases. Germline assignment: CDR1 KGHSH and CDR2 LQKENI. The CDR3 extends over 16 amino acids. As DNA, the CDR3 is TGTGCCAGCTCACCTCGGGGTGCGGGGGGCTCCCACGAGCAGTACTTC. This codes for CASSPRGAGGSHEQYF.

This rearrangement joins TRBV2 to TRBJ1-5; D call uncertain. V was trimmed by 6 bases and J by 3 bases, leaving 12 bases between them. The CDR3 spans 14 residues. Germline loops: CDR1 SNHLY, CDR2 FYNNEI. The CDR3 here is CASRGTGNNQPQHF. In DNA, the CDR3 is TGTGCCAGCAGGGGTACCGGGAACAATCAGCCCCAGCATTTT.

The chain's CDR3 is CSVEGSQVTGELFF. For the CDR3, the DNA is TGCAGCGTTGAGGGTTCGCAGGTCACCGGGGAGCTGTTTTTT. The rearrangement uses TRBV29-1 and TRBJ2-2; no clear D gene. The V and J ends lost 3 bases and 4 bases respectively, with 12 bases between them. The CDR3 runs 14 residues. Germline V gives CDR1 SQVTM, CDR2 ANQGSEA.

As concerns this clone: The junction departs from germline at one end; a sequencing error may be responsible. V and J are TRBV19 and TRBJ2-3; maybe TRBD2 (7 bases). The CDR3 runs 16 residues. CDR1 is LNHDA and CDR2 is SQIVND in the germline V gene (reference sequence). DNA for the CDR3: TGTGCCAGTAGTATAGATCACCTGCGGATAGGGGGGGCCAGGAATTTT. As protein: CASSIDHLRIGGARNF.

The rearrangement joins TRBV4-3 to TRBJ2-5; 7 bases agree with TRBD1. This CDR3 contains 15 residues. The germline V gene encodes CDR1 LGHNA and CDR2 YSLEER. J was trimmed by 1 base and V by 1 base; bases with no gene match: 3. CDR3 nucleotides: TGCGCCAGCAGCCAAGCCAGGGGGTCCCAAGAGACCCAGTACTTC. This translates into CASSQARGSQETQYF.